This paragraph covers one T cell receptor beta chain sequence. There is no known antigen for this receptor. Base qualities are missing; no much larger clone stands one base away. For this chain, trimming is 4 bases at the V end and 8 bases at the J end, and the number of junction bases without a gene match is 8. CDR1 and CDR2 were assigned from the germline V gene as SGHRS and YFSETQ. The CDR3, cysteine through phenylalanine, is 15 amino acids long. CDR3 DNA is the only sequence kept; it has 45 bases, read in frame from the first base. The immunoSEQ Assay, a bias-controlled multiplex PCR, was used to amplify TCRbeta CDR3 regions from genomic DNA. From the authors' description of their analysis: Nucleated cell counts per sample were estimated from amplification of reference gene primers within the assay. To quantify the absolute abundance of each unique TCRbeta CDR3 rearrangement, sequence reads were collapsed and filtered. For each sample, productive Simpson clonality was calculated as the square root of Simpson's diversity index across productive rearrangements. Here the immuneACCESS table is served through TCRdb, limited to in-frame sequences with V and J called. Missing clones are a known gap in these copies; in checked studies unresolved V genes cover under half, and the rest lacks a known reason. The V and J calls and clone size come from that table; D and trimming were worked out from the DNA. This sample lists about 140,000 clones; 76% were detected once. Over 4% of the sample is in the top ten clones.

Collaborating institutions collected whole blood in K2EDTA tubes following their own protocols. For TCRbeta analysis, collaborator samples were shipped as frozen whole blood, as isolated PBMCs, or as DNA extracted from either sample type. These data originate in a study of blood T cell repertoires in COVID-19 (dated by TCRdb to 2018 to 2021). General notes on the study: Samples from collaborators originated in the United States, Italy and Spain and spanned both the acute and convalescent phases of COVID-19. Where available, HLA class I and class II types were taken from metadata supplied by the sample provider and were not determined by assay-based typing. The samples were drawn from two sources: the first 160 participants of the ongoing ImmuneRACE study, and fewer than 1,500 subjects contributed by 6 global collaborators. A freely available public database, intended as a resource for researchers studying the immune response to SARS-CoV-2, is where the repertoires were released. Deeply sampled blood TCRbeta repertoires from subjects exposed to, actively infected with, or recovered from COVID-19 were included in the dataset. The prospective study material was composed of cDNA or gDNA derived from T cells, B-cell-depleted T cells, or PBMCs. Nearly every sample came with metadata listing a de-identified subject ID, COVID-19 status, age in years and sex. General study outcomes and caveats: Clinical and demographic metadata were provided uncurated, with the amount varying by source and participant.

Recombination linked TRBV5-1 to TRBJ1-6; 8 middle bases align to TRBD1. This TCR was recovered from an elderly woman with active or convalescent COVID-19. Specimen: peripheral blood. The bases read TGCGCCAGCAGCCCCCGGACAGGGACGGATTCACCCCTCCACTTT. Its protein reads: CASSPRTGTDSPLHF. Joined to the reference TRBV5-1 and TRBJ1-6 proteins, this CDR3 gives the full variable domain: KAGVTQTPRYLIKTRGQQVTLSCSPISGHRSVSWYQQTPGQGLQFLFEYFSETQRNKGNFPGRFSGRQFSNSRSEMNVSTLELGDSALYLCASSPRTGTDSPLHFGNGTRLTVT.